This TCR beta chain was found in a study of PD-1 blockade in classical Hodgkin lymphoma. Time point of the sample: cycle 4 day 1 (C4D1), after 5 to 7 weeks of nivolumab. Relapses following autologous stem cell transplantation were seen in all patients, with brentuximab vedotin exposure varying. Assay used: immunoSEQ multiplex PCR; TCRdb lists only in-frame clones, some missing. This sample carries over 60,000 clones, about 89% of them seen once, and the ten largest clones take 10%. This CDR3 spans 17 amino acids. Germline V gene data show CDR1 as KGHSH and CDR2 as LQKENI. The junction had 11 bases not matched to a gene; V was cut back by 5 bases and J by 2 bases.

The origin of this receptor is a human donor with classical Hodgkin lymphoma. The sample in question was peripheral blood mononuclear cells (PBMCs), obtained before the fourth cycle of nivolumab. The chain links TRBV18 to TRBJ2-7; 11 bases map to TRBD2. The CDR3 region is CASSSAASGGYTYEQYF. The CDR3 region has the DNA TGTGCCAGCTCATCCGCGGCTAGCGGGGGGTACACCTACGAGCAGTACTTC.